Listed here are 27 T cell receptor beta chains from one sample, sequenced in a study of T cell responses to AZD1222 COVID-19 vaccine (dated by TCRdb to about 2021). Per the publication, the time point label means: baseline before first vaccination. The library was obtained by the immunoSEQ multiplex PCR assay. As stored in TCRdb, this immuneACCESS dataset retains in-frame rearrangements with V and J assigned. A fraction of the clones does not appear; measured against another copy, unresolved V genes explain less than half of the discrepancy, and the remainder lacks a known reason. Within this sample are some 130,000 clones, with roughly 93% of them counted one time only. About 3% of the sample lies in the top ten. The sample was peripheral blood, taken on day 0 of AZD1222 vaccination. The receptors stem from an adult in good health.

This clone came up once. J is TRBJ1-2 and V is TRBV28; no reliable D call. CDR3 size: 12 residues. Germline values: CDR1 MDHEN, CDR2 SYDVKM. With 3 bases removed from V and 8 bases from J, the gap between germline ends came to 10 bases. The CDR3 DNA reads as TGTGCCAGCAGTTTGAGGGTGAGCGGCTACACCTTC. Residues: CASSLRVSGYTF.

The chain joins TRBV5-1 to TRBJ1-2; TRBD1 might be the D (5 bases). V lost 5 bases to trimming and J lost 7 bases, with 24 bases between them. The CDR3 extends over 16 amino acids. In germline, CDR1 is SGHRS, CDR2 YFSETQ. The CDR3 protein is CASRKEGTFFSSGYTF. The CDR3 nucleotides read TGCGCCAGCAGAAAAGAAGGGACCTTTTTTTCCTCTGGCTACACCTTC.

The V call is TRBV30, the J call TRBJ1-2; possible D gene TRBD1, 6 bases. From germline, CDR1 is GTSNPN and CDR2 SVGIG (reference sequence). V lost 2 bases and J 8 bases, leaving 15 bases between the germline ends. The CDR3 extends over 13 amino acids. This CDR3 reads CAWSRGAQGGYTF. In nucleotides, the CDR3 is TGTGCCTGGAGTCGGGGGGCGCAGGGAGGCTACACCTTC.

This chain links TRBV5-1 with TRBJ2-7, with D perhaps TRBD1 (5 bases). Germline V gene lookup returns CDR1 SGHRS and CDR2 YFSETQ. The CDR3 is 14 residues long. V dropped 3 bases and J dropped 6 bases, with 16 bases sitting between them. CDR3 sequence: CASSSGQSRGEQYF. For the CDR3, the DNA is TGCGCCAGCAGCTCAGGACAATCCCGTGGCGAGCAGTACTTC. The variable domain in full, with the rest retrieved from reference TRBV5-1 and TRBJ2-7, is KAGVTQTPRYLIKTRGQQVTLSCSPISGHRSVSWYQQTPGQGLQFLFEYFSETQRNKGNFPGRFSGRQFSNSRSEMNVSTLELGDSALYLCASSSGQSRGEQYFGPGTRLTVT.

The chain is built from TRBV5-5 and TRBJ1-5, with D hard to call. CDR1 is SGHKS, CDR2 YYEKEE, per germline (reference sequence). V was clipped by 4 bases and J by 1 base, with 9 bases between them. CDR3 size: 14 residues. CDR3 coding DNA: TGTGCCAGCAGCCCTCAGCAAAGCAATCAGCCCCAGCATTTT. This sequence encodes CASSPQQSNQPQHF.

CDR3 residues: CASSMGQLHQPQHF. CDR3 DNA: TGTGCCAGTAGTATGGGGCAGCTTCATCAGCCCCAGCATTTT. The chain combines TRBV19 with TRBJ1-5, with D possibly matching TRBD1 (5 bases). Looked up from germline, CDR1 is LNHDA and CDR2 is SQIVND (reference sequence). The CDR3 has 14 residues. The germline V and J ends were trimmed by 3 bases and 5 bases, with 11 bases remaining between them.

The chain links TRBV6-2 or TRBV6-3 to TRBJ1-5; D might be TRBD1 (5 bases). Trimming shortened V by 4 bases and J by 0 bases, and 10 bases separated the two germline ends. The CDR3 length is 15 residues. Germline V gene data show CDR1 as MNHEY and CDR2 as SVGEGT. CDR3 protein: CASSSQGNSNQPQHF. DNA for the CDR3: TGTGCCAGCAGTTCCCAGGGCAATAGCAATCAGCCCCAGCATTTT.

The chain links TRBV19 to TRBJ2-1; TRBD1 might be the D (6 bases). V dropped 4 bases and J dropped 6 bases, with 10 bases sitting between them. This CDR3 region has 13 residues. CDR1 LNHDA and CDR2 SQIVND come from the germline V gene (reference sequence). CDR3 in amino acids: CASSTIRGNEQFF. In nucleotides, the CDR3 is TGTGCCAGTAGTACAATCAGGGGCAATGAGCAGTTCTTC.

This clone was observed once. The chain carries TRBV9 and TRBJ1-2, with D maybe TRBD1 (5 bases). V gave up 6 bases and J gave up 2 bases, with 17 bases separating them. Looked up from germline, CDR1 is SGDLS and CDR2 is YYNGEE. CDR3 size: 15 residues. The CDR3 DNA is TGTGCCAGCACTTCAGGGCTGGTACGGAACTATGGCTACACCTTC. It yields the protein CASTSGLVRNYGYTF.

With respect to this clone: Other DNA sequences in the sample encode the same CDR3. The chain carries TRBV5-1 and TRBJ1-1; 8 nucleotides align to TRBD1. CDR1 and CDR2 (germline): SGHRS, YFSETQ. This CDR3 comprises 14 residues. V lost 3 bases and J lost 1; bases outside the gene matches: 2. The CDR3 reads CASSSGQENTEAFF. In nucleotides, the CDR3 is TGCGCCAGCAGCTCGGGACAGGAGAACACTGAAGCTTTCTTT.

This clone was observed a few times. The chain carries TRBV9 and TRBJ1-1; unclear D gene. The CDR3 length is 15 residues. The germline gives CDR1 SGDLS, CDR2 YYNGEE. Trimming took off 0 bases at V and 0 bases at J, with 9 bases between the two ends. The CDR3 DNA follows: TGTGCCAGCAGCGTAGCTCCCAGTGTGAACACTGAAGCTTTCTTT. This encodes CASSVAPSVNTEAFF. The full variable domain, with the rest looked up from reference TRBV9 and TRBJ1-1, is DSGVTQTPKHLITATGQRVTLRCSPRSGDLSVYWYQQSLDQGLQFLIQYYNGEERAKGNILERFSAQQFPDLHSELNLSSLELGDSALYFCASSVAPSVNTEAFFGQGTRLTVV.

The genes are TRBV28 and TRBJ2-1; tentative D call: TRBD2 (6 bases). Trimming pared 5 bases from V and 4 bases from J, leaving 12 bases between. Per germline, CDR1 MDHEN and CDR2 SYDVKM. CDR3 length equals 14 residues. The CDR3: CASSAEGRYNEQFF. The CDR3, as DNA: TGTGCCAGCAGTGCGGAGGGCCGGTACAATGAGCAGTTCTTC.

V gene TRBV7-9 combines with J gene TRBJ1-1, with D maybe TRBD1 (5 bases). Deletions cut 7 bases from V and 1 base from J, with 16 bases between. Germline assignment: CDR1 SEHNR and CDR2 FQNEAQ (reference sequence). The CDR3 totals 15 residues. This CDR3 is CASTPQGGPNTEAFF. Written as DNA, the CDR3 is TGTGCCAGCACCCCGCAGGGAGGGCCGAACACTGAAGCTTTCTTT.

The chain employs TRBV19 and TRBJ1-1; D is uncertain. Germline V lookup: CDR1 LNHDA, CDR2 SQIVND (reference sequence). The CDR3 covers 13 residues. Trimming removed 4 bases from V and 1 base from J, with 7 bases in between. The CDR3 loop reads CASSTTRNTEAFF. The CDR3, as DNA: TGTGCCAGTAGTACCACAAGGAACACTGAAGCTTTCTTT. Based on the CDR3 plus reference TRBV19 and TRBJ1-1, the full variable domain is DGGITQSPKYLFRKEGQNVTLSCEQNLNHDAMYWYRQDPGQGLRLIYYSQIVNDFQKGDIAEGYSVSREKKESFPLTVTSAQKNPTAFYLCASSTTRNTEAFFGQGTRLTVV.

In DNA, the CDR3 is TGTGCCAGCAGCTTGGGTTCAGGGGCCCTCTATGGCTACACCTTC. Translated, it gives CASSLGSGALYGYTF. The gene calls are TRBV5-6 and TRBJ1-2; possibly TRBD1 for D (6 bases). The germline V and J ends were trimmed by 0 bases and 4 bases, with 13 bases remaining between them. Germline V gene sequence: CDR1 SGHDT, CDR2 YYEEEE. CDR3 length: 15 residues.

The CDR3 DNA is TGTGCCAGCAGCTTAATGCCCACCAAAGGGACTGGCTACACCTTC. This codes for CASSLMPTKGTGYTF. The rearrangement uses TRBV7-3 and TRBJ1-2, with a possible D match to TRBD1 (5 bases). CDR3 size: 15 residues. The germline gives CDR1 SGHTA, CDR2 FQGTGA. Trimming shortened V by 1 base and J by 7 bases, and 16 bases separated the two germline ends.

The rearrangement uses TRBV24-1 and TRBJ1-2; D ambiguous. The V gene's germline CDR1 is KGHDR and CDR2 SFDVKD. V lost 3 bases and J 5 bases, leaving 6 bases between the germline ends. The CDR3 consists of 12 residues. Here the CDR3 DNA reads TGTGCCACCAGTGATAATAGGTATGGCTACACCTTC. Its protein product is CATSDNRYGYTF.

The chain links TRBV5-8 to TRBJ2-1; 12 bases match TRBD2. Germline values: CDR1 SGHTS, CDR2 YDEGEE. The CDR3 length is 15 residues. V lost 6 bases, J lost 4 bases, and 5 bases stayed unmatched. The CDR3 loop is CASTKLAGGYNEQFF. As DNA, the CDR3 is TGTGCCAGCACCAAGCTAGCGGGAGGGTACAATGAGCAGTTCTTC. Supplemented by reference TRBV5-8 and TRBJ2-1, the full variable domain reads EAGVTQSPTHLIKTRGQQATLRCSPISGHTSVYWYQQALGLGLQFLLWYDEGEERNRGNFPPRFSGRQFPNYSSELNVNALELEDSALYLCASTKLAGGYNEQFFGPGTRLTVL.

This chain connects TRBV30 to TRBJ1-5; the D is unclear. V dropped 3 bases and J dropped 0 bases, with 6 bases sitting between them. The CDR3 is 13 residues long. CDR1 and CDR2 (germline): GTSNPN, SVGIG (reference sequence). The chain's CDR3 is CAWSAYSNQPQHF. CDR3 coding DNA: TGTGCCTGGAGCGCATATAGCAATCAGCCCCAGCATTTT.

This chain joins TRBV6-5 and TRBJ1-2; D remains ambiguous. Trimming left V 9 bases short and J 9 bases short, with 20 bases between. CDR3 length: 13 amino acids. CDR1 is MNHEY, CDR2 SVGAGI, per germline. The DNA for the CDR3 is TGTGCCAGTCTAAGCAGAAGTCCGCCGAGCTACACCTTC. Amino acids: CASLSRSPPSYTF.

The rearrangement links TRBV2 to TRBJ2-7, with D hard to call. Trimming removed 2 bases at V and 2 bases at J, with 10 bases between. Per the germline V gene, CDR1 is SNHLY and CDR2 is FYNNEI. This CDR3 spans 14 amino acids. The CDR3 DNA sequence: TGTGCCAGCAGTGAACGCGTTGGACCCTACGAGCAGTACTTC. Translated: CASSERVGPYEQYF.

For the CDR3, the DNA is TGTGCCAGTAGTTGGTCGGGACCCTTACTCGCGAACACCGGGGAGCTGTTTTTT. Amino acid sequence: CASSWSGPLLANTGELFF. The J gene is TRBJ2-2, the V gene TRBV19; D possibly uses TRBD1 or TRBD2 (5 bases each). The CDR3 contains 18 residues. Germline V CDR1 and CDR2: LNHDA, SQIVND (reference sequence). Trimming removed 5 bases from V and 0 bases from J, with 19 bases in between.

The chain has TRBV11-2 and TRBJ1-2; the D gene is possibly TRBD1 (6 bases). The CDR3 runs to 16 residues. Looked up from germline, CDR1 is SGHAT and CDR2 is FQNNGV. V was pared by 2 bases and J by 4 bases, with 17 bases between. This chain's CDR3 is CASSLIRGRGGYGYTF. CDR3 nucleotides: TGTGCCAGCAGCTTAATCAGGGGCCGGGGCGGCTATGGCTACACCTTC.

This chain links TRBV4-2 with TRBJ2-7, with TRBD1 matching over 11 bases. Germline-derived CDR1 and CDR2 are LGHNA and YNFKEQ. V lost 0 bases, J lost 3 bases, and 4 bases stayed unmatched. This CDR3 has 16 amino acids. DNA for the CDR3: TGTGCCAGCAGCCAAGATTTTGGGACAGGGGGCTACGAGCAGTACTTC. The encoded protein is CASSQDFGTGGYEQYF.

This clone has only one observation. The sample contains more than one DNA sequence encoding this CDR3. The V and J genes are TRBV28 and TRBJ1-5, with unresolved D. This CDR3 contains 12 residues. The V gene's germline CDR1 is MDHEN and CDR2 SYDVKM. V lost 6 bases, J lost 0 bases, and 3 bases lay in between. This chain's CDR3 is CASRNSNQPQHF. CDR3 nucleotides: TGTGCCAGCAGGAATAGCAATCAGCCCCAGCATTTT. Full variable domain (remainder filled in from reference TRBV28 and TRBJ1-5): DVKVTQSSRYLVKRTGEKVFLECVQDMDHENMFWYRQDPGLGLRLIYFSYDVKMKEKGDIPEGYSVSREKKERFSLILESASTNQTSMYLCASRNSNQPQHFGDGTRLSIL.

The chain's CDR3 is CASSQEGGSMLPGYGYTF. The CDR3 region has the DNA TGCGCCAGCAGCCAAGAGGGGGGCTCAATGCTCCCGGGCTATGGCTACACCTTC. The gene calls are TRBV4-1 and TRBJ1-2, with D possibly TRBD1 on 6 matching bases. Germline CDR1 is MGHRA and CDR2 is YSYEKL. The CDR3 is made up of 18 amino acids. Deletions cut 0 bases from V and 4 bases from J, with 21 bases between.

The genes are TRBV6-1 and TRBJ2-7; 10 bases are shared with TRBD1. CDR1 and CDR2 (germline): MNHNS, SASEGT. The V segment lost 2 bases and the J segment 5 bases; nucleotides outside the gene matches: 6. The CDR3 extends over 15 amino acids. The CDR3 bases are TGTGCCAGCAGTGAAAGCTGGGGACAGGGGAACGAGCAGTACTTC. It specifies CASSESWGQGNEQYF.